These T cell receptor beta chains were read from a single sample in a study of spatial heterogeneity in lung cancer. TCRdb recomputed calls from the 5' RACE reads with MiXCR, one row per CDR3 protein. Here the sample spans a few thousand distinct CDR3 sequences, 2.5% to 4% being singletons. Source: lung tumor tissue, taken at surgery. Every receptor here comes from a male donor with early-stage non-small cell lung cancer. Each CDR3 is given with its conserved first and last residue. D genes are given only for firm matches. Part of the rows lack a size; the others show once, few, many or a class for expanded clones.

J: TRBJ2-3; V: TRBV5-1; size: medium-sized; D: NA; CDR3: CASSLGGQGAGDTQYF; DNA: TGCGCCAGCAGCTTGGGTGGCCAAGGGGCAGGAGATACGCAGTATTTT
J: TRBJ1-1; V: TRBV7-9; size: medium-sized; D: NA; CDR3: CASSLASRNTEAFF; DNA: TGTGCCAGCAGCTTAGCGTCGAGGAACACTGAAGCTTTCTTT
J: TRBJ2-1; V: TRBV29-1; size: many; D: TRBD2; CDR3: CSVEGLADPSSYNEQFF; DNA: TGCAGCGTTGAGGGACTAGCGGATCCGAGCTCCTACAATGAGCAGTTCTTC
J: TRBJ2-1; V: TRBV5-1; size: many; D: NA; CDR3: CASSLESKADEQFF; DNA: TGCGCCAGCAGCTTGGAGTCAAAAGCAGATGAGCAGTTCTTC
J: TRBJ2-1; V: TRBV7-8; size: medium-sized; D: NA; CDR3: CASTVGRVKEQFF; DNA: TGTGCCAGCACCGTTGGAAGGGTAAAAGAGCAGTTCTTC
J: TRBJ2-7; V: TRBV10-2; size: many; D: NA; CDR3: CASSEPGPPYEQYF; DNA: TGCGCCAGCAGTGAGCCGGGACCCCCCTACGAGCAGTACTTC
J: TRBJ2-1; V: TRBV7-2; size: medium-sized; D: NA; CDR3: CASSVRSGHNEQFF; DNA: TGTGCCAGCAGCGTCCGGAGCGGCCACAATGAGCAGTTCTTC
J: TRBJ2-7; V: TRBV4-3; size: hyperexpanded; D: TRBD2; CDR3: CASSPPGGDEQYF; DNA: TGCGCCAGCAGCCCCCCGGGGGGGGACGAGCAGTACTTC
J: TRBJ2-3; V: TRBV15; size: many; D: NA; CDR3: CATSRGAGSTDTQYF; DNA: TGTGCCACCAGCAGAGGGGCAGGTAGCACAGATACGCAGTATTTT
J: TRBJ2-1; V: TRBV20-1; size: medium-sized; D: TRBD2; CDR3: CSARDQSSGGVINEQFF; DNA: TGCAGTGCTAGAGATCAATCTAGCGGGGGGGTAATCAATGAGCAGTTCTTC
J: TRBJ1-2; V: TRBV28; size: many; D: NA; CDR3: CAVTSRSNYGYTF; DNA: TGTGCCGTAACGTCCCGATCTAACTATGGCTACACCTTC
J: TRBJ2-6; V: TRBV5-1; size: medium-sized; D: NA; CDR3: CASSLQGTGANVLTF; DNA: TGCGCCAGCAGCTTACAGGGTACTGGGGCCAACGTCCTGACTTTC
J: TRBJ1-4; V: TRBV7-2; size: many; D: NA; CDR3: CASSLDTGKNEKLFF; DNA: TGTGCCAGCAGCTTAGATACAGGGAAGAACGAAAAACTGTTTTTT
J: TRBJ2-6; V: TRBV6-2/TRBV6-3; size: medium-sized; D: NA; CDR3: CASSLSGANVLTF; DNA: TGTGCCAGCAGTTTATCTGGGGCCAACGTCCTGACTTTC
J: TRBJ2-3; V: TRBV2; size: medium-sized; D: NA; CDR3: CASSIEGESTDTQYF; DNA: TGTGCCAGCAGTATAGAGGGGGAGTCCACAGATACGCAGTATTTT
J: TRBJ1-6; V: TRBV11-2; size: medium-sized; D: TRBD1; CDR3: CASSLGGGSLNSPLHF; DNA: TGTGCCAGCAGCCTAGGGGGCGGCAGCCTAAATTCACCCCTCCACTTT
J: TRBJ1-2; V: TRBV7-9; size: few; D: NA; CDR3: CASSLADYGYTF; DNA: TGTGCCAGCAGCTTAGCGGACTATGGCTACACCTTC
J: TRBJ1-1; V: TRBV12-3/TRBV12-4; size: medium-sized; D: NA; CDR3: CASSRLNEAFF; DNA: TGTGCCAGCAGCCGTCTTAATGAAGCTTTCTTT
J: TRBJ2-2; V: TRBV4-3; size: medium-sized; D: TRBD1; CDR3: CASSQTPGQGAGELFF; DNA: TGCGCCAGCAGCCAAACTCCGGGACAGGGGGCCGGGGAGCTGTTTTTT
J: TRBJ2-3; V: TRBV12-3/TRBV12-4; size: medium-sized; D: TRBD2; CDR3: CASSVLIAGGTDTQYF; DNA: TGTGCCAGCAGTGTGTTAATCGCGGGGGGCACAGATACGCAGTATTTT
J: TRBJ1-4; V: TRBV7-2; size: few; D: NA; CDR3: CASSSRAGVKLFF; DNA: TGTGCCAGCAGCTCCCGGGCTGGGGTAAAACTGTTTTTT
J: TRBJ1-2; V: TRBV9; size: many; D: TRBD1; CDR3: CASRTGDRGGGYTF; DNA: TGTGCCAGCAGGACGGGGGACAGGGGTGGCGGCTACACCTTC
J: TRBJ2-5; V: TRBV11-3; size: NA; D: TRBD1; CDR3: CASSVGTGSEETQYF; DNA: TGTGCCAGCAGCGTCGGGACAGGGTCGGAGGAGACCCAGTACTTC
J: TRBJ2-7; V: TRBV29-1; size: medium-sized; D: TRBD1; CDR3: CSVEVSDRGMKYF; DNA: TGCAGCGTTGAAGTCTCGGACAGGGGTATGAAGTACTTC
J: TRBJ1-1; V: TRBV6-5; size: medium-sized; D: NA; CDR3: CASSYGRVNTEAFF; DNA: TGTGCCAGCAGTTACGGCAGGGTTAACACTGAAGCTTTCTTT
J: TRBJ1-1; V: TRBV27; size: medium-sized; D: NA; CDR3: CASSWGGVSSVAEAFF; DNA: TGTGCCAGCAGTTGGGGGGGTGTGAGTAGTGTTGCTGAAGCTTTCTTT
J: TRBJ1-2; V: TRBV5-4; size: few; D: NA; CDR3: CASSLGLRNPSGYTF; DNA: TGTGCCAGCAGCTTGGGACTTAGGAATCCCTCTGGCTACACCTTC
J: TRBJ1-1; V: TRBV2; size: many; D: NA; CDR3: CASSVSLKQGNTEAFF; DNA: TGTGCCAGCAGCGTAAGCTTAAAACAGGGGAACACTGAAGCTTTCTTT
J: TRBJ2-5; V: TRBV5-6; size: medium-sized; D: NA; CDR3: CASVGQTQETQYF; DNA: TGTGCCAGCGTGGGCCAGACCCAAGAGACCCAGTACTTC
J: TRBJ2-2; V: TRBV2; size: NA; D: NA; CDR3: CASSVRTNTGELFF; DNA: TGTGCCAGCAGTGTACGGACGAACACCGGGGAGCTGTTTTTT
J: TRBJ2-4; V: TRBV6-5; size: medium-sized; D: TRBD1; CDR3: CASSFGQGNIQYF; DNA: TGTGCCAGCAGCTTTGGACAGGGGAACATTCAGTACTTC